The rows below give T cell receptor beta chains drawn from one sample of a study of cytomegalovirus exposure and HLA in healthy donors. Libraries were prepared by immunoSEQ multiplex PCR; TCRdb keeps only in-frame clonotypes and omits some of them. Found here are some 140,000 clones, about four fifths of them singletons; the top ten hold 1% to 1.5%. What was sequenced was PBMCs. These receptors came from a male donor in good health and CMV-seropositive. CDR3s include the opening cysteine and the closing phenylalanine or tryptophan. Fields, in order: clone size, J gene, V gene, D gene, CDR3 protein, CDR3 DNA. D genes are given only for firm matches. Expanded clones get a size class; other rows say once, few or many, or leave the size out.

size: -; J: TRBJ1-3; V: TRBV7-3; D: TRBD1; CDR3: CASSPGQGKNTIYF; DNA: TGTGCCAGCAGCCCGGGACAGGGGAAGAACACCATATATTTT
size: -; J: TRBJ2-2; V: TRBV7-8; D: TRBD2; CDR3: CASSRSLAGGVGELFF; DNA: TGTGCCAGCAGCCGTTCTCTAGCGGGGGGGGTCGGGGAGCTGTTTTTT
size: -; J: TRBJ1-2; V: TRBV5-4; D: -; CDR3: CASTQSGYGYTF; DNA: TGTGCCAGCACGCAATCAGGGTATGGCTACACCTTC
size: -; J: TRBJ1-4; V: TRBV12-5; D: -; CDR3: CASGLVPGNEKLFF; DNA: TGTGCTAGTGGTTTGGTCCCGGGGAACGAAAAACTGTTTTTT
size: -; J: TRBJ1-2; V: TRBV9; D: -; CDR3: CASSVGGEANYGYTF; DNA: TGTGCCAGCAGCGTAGGCGGGGAGGCTAACTATGGCTACACCTTC
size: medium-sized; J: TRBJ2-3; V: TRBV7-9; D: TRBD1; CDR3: CASSSVPQGAPADTQYF; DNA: TGTGCCAGCAGCTCAGTTCCGCAGGGGGCCCCAGCAGATACGCAGTATTTT
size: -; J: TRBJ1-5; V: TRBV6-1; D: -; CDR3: CATSQDPGNQPQHF; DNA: TGTGCCACCTCACAGGACCCCGGCAATCAGCCCCAGCATTTT
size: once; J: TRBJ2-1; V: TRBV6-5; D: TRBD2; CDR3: CASRLLAGGVNEQFF; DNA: TGTGCCAGCAGGCTCCTAGCGGGAGGCGTTAATGAGCAGTTCTTC
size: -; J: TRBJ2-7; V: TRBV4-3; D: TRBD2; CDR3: CASSPGLAGAYEQYF; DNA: TGCGCCAGCAGCCCCGGACTAGCTGGTGCCTACGAGCAGTACTTC
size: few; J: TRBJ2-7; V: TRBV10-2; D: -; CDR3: CASMRTSDYYEQYF; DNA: TGCGCCAGCATGAGGACATCGGATTACTACGAGCAGTACTTC
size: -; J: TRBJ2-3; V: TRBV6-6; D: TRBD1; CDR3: CASSYPDRGQQYF; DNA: TGTGCCAGCAGTTACCCGGACAGGGGACAGCAGTATTTT
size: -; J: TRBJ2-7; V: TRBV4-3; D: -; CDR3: CASSQEGQGTYEQYF; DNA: TGCGCCAGCAGCCAAGAGGGTCAGGGCACCTACGAGCAGTACTTC
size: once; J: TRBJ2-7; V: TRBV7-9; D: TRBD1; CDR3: CASSSADREMPYEQYF; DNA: TGTGCCAGCAGCTCGGCGGACAGGGAGATGCCGTACGAGCAGTACTTC
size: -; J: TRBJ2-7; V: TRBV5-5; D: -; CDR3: CASSYSSYEQYF; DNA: TGTGCCAGCAGCTACAGCTCCTACGAGCAGTACTTC
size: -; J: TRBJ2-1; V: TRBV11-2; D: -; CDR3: CASSPYPGFTATDEQFF; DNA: TGTGCCAGCAGCCCATACCCAGGGTTTACGGCCACGGATGAGCAGTTCTTC
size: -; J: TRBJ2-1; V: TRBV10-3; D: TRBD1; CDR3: CAISDPWAGQALNNEQFF; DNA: TGTGCCATCAGTGACCCTTGGGCGGGACAGGCGCTAAACAATGAGCAGTTCTTC
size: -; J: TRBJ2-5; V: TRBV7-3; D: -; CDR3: CASSLVGDTQETQYF; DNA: TGTGCCAGCAGCTTAGTAGGGGACACCCAAGAGACCCAGTACTTC
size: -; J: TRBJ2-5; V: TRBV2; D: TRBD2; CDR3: CASSGGLEETQYF; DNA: TGTGCCAGCAGTGGAGGACTAGAAGAGACCCAGTACTTC
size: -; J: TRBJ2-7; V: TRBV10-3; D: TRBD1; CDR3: CAITTGAGYEQYF; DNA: TGTGCCATCACGACAGGGGCAGGGTACGAGCAGTACTTC
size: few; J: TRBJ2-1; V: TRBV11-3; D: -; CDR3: CASSLGSGTYNEQFF; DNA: TGTGCCAGCAGCTTAGGGTCAGGGACCTACAATGAGCAGTTCTTC
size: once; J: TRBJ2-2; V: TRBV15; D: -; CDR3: CATSSPNTGELFF; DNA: TGTGCCACCAGCTCTCCGAACACCGGGGAGCTGTTTTTT
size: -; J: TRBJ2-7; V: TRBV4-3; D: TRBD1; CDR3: CASSQDRGLYEQYF; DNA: TGCGCCAGCAGCCAAGACAGGGGGCTCTACGAGCAGTACTTC
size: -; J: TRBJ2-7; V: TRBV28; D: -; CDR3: CASNRASYEQYF; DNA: TGTGCCAGTAACAGGGCCTCCTACGAGCAGTACTTC
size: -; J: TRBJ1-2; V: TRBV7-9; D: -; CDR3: CASSKDSNYGYTF; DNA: TGTGCCAGCAGCAAAGACAGCAACTATGGCTACACCTTC
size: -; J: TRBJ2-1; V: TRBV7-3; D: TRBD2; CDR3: CASSLLAGPGGEQFF; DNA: TGTGCCAGCAGCTTGCTAGCGGGGCCTGGTGGTGAGCAGTTCTTC
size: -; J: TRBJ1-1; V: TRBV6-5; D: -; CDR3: CASSLTGLGAFF; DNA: TGTGCCAGCAGTCTTACAGGGTTGGGCGCTTTCTTT
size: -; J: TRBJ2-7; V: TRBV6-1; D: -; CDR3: CASTLAGLYEQYF; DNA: TGTGCCAGCACCCTAGCAGGCCTCTACGAGCAGTACTTC
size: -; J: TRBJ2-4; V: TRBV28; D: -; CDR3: CASSFTSKDIQYF; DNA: TGTGCCAGCAGTTTTACTAGCAAGGACATTCAGTACTTC
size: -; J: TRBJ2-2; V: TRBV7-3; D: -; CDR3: CASRQGNTGELFF; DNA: TGTGCCAGCAGACAGGGGAACACCGGGGAGCTGTTTTTT
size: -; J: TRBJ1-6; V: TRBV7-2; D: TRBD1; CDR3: CASSLQGENSPLHF; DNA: TGTGCCAGCAGCTTACAGGGGGAGAATTCACCCCTCCACTTT
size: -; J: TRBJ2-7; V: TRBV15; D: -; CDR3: CATSRDLAKGYEQYF; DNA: TGTGCCACCAGCAGAGATCTAGCAAAGGGCTACGAGCAGTACTTC
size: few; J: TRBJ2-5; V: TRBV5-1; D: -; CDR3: CASSPGSYQQRKETQYF; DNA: TGCGCCAGCAGCCCGGGGTCCTACCAGCAGCGGAAAGAGACCCAGTACTTC
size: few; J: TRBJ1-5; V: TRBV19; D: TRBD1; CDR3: CASSIDHRTGHRPQHF; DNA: TGTGCCAGTAGTATCGACCACCGGACAGGGCATCGGCCCCAGCATTTT
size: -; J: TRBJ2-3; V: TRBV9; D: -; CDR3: CASRTGERRGGGPRSHTDTQYF; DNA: TGTGCCAGCAGAACTGGGGAGCGGAGGGGCGGGGGCCCTCGTTCCCACACAGATACGCAGTATTTT
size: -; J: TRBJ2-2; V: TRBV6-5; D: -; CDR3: CASSFSYSENTGELFF; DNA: TGTGCCAGCAGTTTCTCTTATAGTGAGAACACCGGGGAGCTGTTTTTT
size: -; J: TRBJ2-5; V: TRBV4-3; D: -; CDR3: CASSQINGQETQYF; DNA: TGCGCCAGCAGCCAAATAAACGGTCAAGAGACCCAGTACTTC
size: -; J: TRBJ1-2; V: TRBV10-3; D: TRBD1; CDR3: CAISQGQEALGYTF; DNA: TGTGCCATCAGCCAAGGACAGGAAGCCCTTGGCTACACCTTC